Listed below are T cell receptor beta chains from one sample, sequenced in a study of CD8 T cells in Susac syndrome. In TCRdb, the immunoSEQ multiplex PCR reads were re-called with MiXCR into one record per CDR3 protein. The sample yields around 140,000 distinct CDR3 sequences, 75% to 90% seen once. Sequences were obtained from CD8+ T cells from PBMCs. Receptors originate from a human donor with multiple sclerosis. CDR3s include the opening cysteine and the closing phenylalanine or tryptophan. A D gene is named only where the DNA matches it firmly. Only part of the rows carry a size: once, few, many, or a class if the clone is expanded.

abundance,j_gene,d_gene,v_gene,CDR3nt,CDR3aa
once,TRBJ2-7,TRBD1,TRBV2,TGTGCCAGCAGTGAAGGACAGGGTTCATACGAGCAGTACTTC,CASSEGQGSYEQYF
NA,TRBJ2-3,NA,TRBV4-1,TGCGCCAGCAGCCAAGACGCATATGTTCAGTATTTT,CASSQDAYVQYF
NA,TRBJ1-5,NA,TRBV27,TGTGCCAGCAGTTTAGGGCAGACGCAGCCCCAGCATTTT,CASSLGQTQPQHF
NA,TRBJ2-3,TRBD2,TRBV19,TGTGCCAGTAGTATGTTGGCGGGAGGATCGGATACGCAGTATTTT,CASSMLAGGSDTQYF
NA,TRBJ1-6,NA,TRBV6-6,TGTGCCAGCAGTAACAGCCCCTATAATTCACCCCTCCACTTT,CASSNSPYNSPLHF
NA,TRBJ2-3,NA,TRBV20-1,TGCAGTGCTAGAGCCGGGACCCCGAGGTACTCTAGCACAGATACGCAGTATTTT,CSARAGTPRYSSTDTQYF
few,TRBJ2-5,NA,TRBV6-1,TGTGCCAGCAGTATCGCTAAACGCGAGACCCAGTACTTC,CASSIAKRETQYF
NA,TRBJ1-1,NA,TRBV5-5,TGTGCCAGCAGCACAAGCGGACAGCTCATGAACACTGAAGCTTTCTTT,CASSTSGQLMNTEAFF
NA,TRBJ2-7,NA,TRBV29-1,TGCAGCGTCTCCCCGGGATTAGTCGGCTACGAGCAGTACTTC,CSVSPGLVGYEQYF
NA,TRBJ1-2,NA,TRBV27,TGTGCCAGCAGTCCGCACGGGGTTAACTATGGCTACACCTTC,CASSPHGVNYGYTF
NA,TRBJ2-5,TRBD2,TRBV7-2,TGTGCCAGCAGCTTAGGGGCTAGCGGGAGGGCCGCGGAAGAGACCCAGTACTTC,CASSLGASGRAAEETQYF
NA,TRBJ1-6,NA,TRBV4-1,TGCGCCAGCAGCCGCGTGGTATCACTTTCACCCCTCCACTTT,CASSRVVSLSPLHF
NA,TRBJ1-5,NA,TRBV4-1,TGCGCCAGCAGCCCAGGTAGGGAAGGTCAGCCCCAGCATTTT,CASSPGREGQPQHF
NA,TRBJ2-6,NA,TRBV12-3/TRBV12-4,TGTGCCAGCAGTTTGTACTTTTCTGGGGGCGCTGGGGCCAACGTCCTGACTTTC,CASSLYFSGGAGANVLTF
NA,TRBJ2-2,NA,TRBV24-1,TGTGCCACCAGTGATTCTCCTAGGTCGGGAGCGTACACCGGGGAGCTGTTTTTT,CATSDSPRSGAYTGELFF
NA,TRBJ2-1,NA,TRBV6-1,TGTGCCAGCAGTACCCAGGAGGAGCAGTTCTTC,CASSTQEEQFF
NA,TRBJ1-1,TRBD1,TRBV2,TGTGCCAGCGTAGAAACAGGGGGCGTAGCCACTGAAGCTTTCTTT,CASVETGGVATEAFF
NA,TRBJ2-1,NA,TRBV5-1,TGCGCCAGCAGCTTGTGGGGGGGCGTAAGAATCTATGAGCAGTTCTTC,CASSLWGGVRIYEQFF
NA,TRBJ1-2,NA,TRBV19,TGTGCCATTTCCCCGGGGCCGGACTATGGCTACACCTTC,CAISPGPDYGYTF
once,TRBJ1-5,NA,TRBV28,TGTGCCAGCAGTTTTTGGCAGCTTAGCAATCAGCCCCAGCATTTT,CASSFWQLSNQPQHF
NA,TRBJ2-2,TRBD1,TRBV20-1,TGCAGTGCGTTGGACAGGCCGAACACCGGGGAGCTGTTTTTT,CSALDRPNTGELFF
NA,TRBJ1-2,NA,TRBV2,TGTGCCAGCAGCCGGGCCGCTACCCCTAACTATGGCTACACCTTC,CASSRAATPNYGYTF
NA,TRBJ2-3,NA,TRBV19,TGTGCCAGTAGTATGTCCACAGATACGCAGTATTTT,CASSMSTDTQYF
NA,TRBJ2-6,NA,TRBV7-8,TGTGCCAGCAGCTTATTGGGCGGAAACTCTGGGGCCAACGTCCTGACTTTC,CASSLLGGNSGANVLTF
NA,TRBJ1-1,NA,TRBV19,TGTGCCAGTAGTATCGGGGTAACTGAAGCTTTCTTT,CASSIGVTEAFF
few,TRBJ1-1,NA,TRBV4-3,TGCGCCAGCAGCCAACCCCGTGGAACAAACACTGAAGCTTTCTTT,CASSQPRGTNTEAFF
NA,TRBJ1-3,NA,TRBV5-6,TGTGCCAGCAGCTTCGCGGCGTCTGGAAACACCATATATTTT,CASSFAASGNTIYF